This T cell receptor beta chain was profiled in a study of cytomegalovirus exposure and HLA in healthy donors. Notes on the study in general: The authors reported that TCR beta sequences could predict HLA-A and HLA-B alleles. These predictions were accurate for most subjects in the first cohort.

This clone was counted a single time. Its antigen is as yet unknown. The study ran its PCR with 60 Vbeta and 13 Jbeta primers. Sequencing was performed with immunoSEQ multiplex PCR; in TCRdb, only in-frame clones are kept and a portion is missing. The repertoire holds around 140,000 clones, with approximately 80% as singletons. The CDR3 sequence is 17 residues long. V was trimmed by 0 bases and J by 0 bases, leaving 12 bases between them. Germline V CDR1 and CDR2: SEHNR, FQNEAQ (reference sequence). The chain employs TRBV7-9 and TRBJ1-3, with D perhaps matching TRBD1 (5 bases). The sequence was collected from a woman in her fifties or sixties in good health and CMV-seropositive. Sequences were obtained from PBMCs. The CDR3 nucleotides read TGTGCCAGCAGCTTAGCTCCGGGACTGTTCTCTGGAAACACCATATATTTT. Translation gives CASSLAPGLFSGNTIYF. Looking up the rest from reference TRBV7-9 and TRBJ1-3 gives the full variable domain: DTGVSQNPRHKITKRGQNVTFRCDPISEHNRLYWYRQTLGQGPEFLTYFQNEAQLEKSRLLSDRFSAERPKGSFSTLEIQRTEQGDSAMYLCASSLAPGLFSGNTIYFGEGSWLTVV.